A single sample is the source of the 29 T cell receptor beta chains below, sequenced in a study of PD-1 blockade in classical Hodgkin lymphoma. Method: immunoSEQ multiplex PCR; TCRdb's copy keeps in-frame clones and lacks some. This repertoire shows around 25,000 clones, around 84% found once; its top ten account for roughly 20%. Documented time point: cycle 4 day 1 (C4D1), after less than seven weeks of nivolumab. Every one of the patients relapsed after autologous stem cell transplantation (brentuximab vedotin exposure was variable). Sequenced material: peripheral blood mononuclear cells (PBMCs), taken before the fourth cycle of nivolumab. All receptors come from a human donor with classical Hodgkin lymphoma.

This CDR3 is CASSWTVTQETQYF. In DNA form, the CDR3 reads TGTGCCAGCAGTTGGACAGTTACCCAAGAGACCCAGTACTTC. The chain carries TRBV28 and TRBJ2-5; D might be TRBD1 (6 bases). The V gene lost 4 bases and the J gene lost 1 base, with 10 bases spanning the gap. This CDR3 region has 14 residues. Germline V gene data show CDR1 as MDHEN and CDR2 as SYDVKM.

The genes are TRBV5-1 and TRBJ1-5; 7 bases line up with TRBD1. After removal of 5 bases from V and 1 base from J, the junction contained 6 bases not matched to a gene. This CDR3 is 15 amino acids long. Germline CDR1 is SGHRS and CDR2 is YFSETQ. The CDR3 region is CASSSAGGSNQPQHF. For the CDR3, the DNA is TGCGCCAGCAGTTCGGCAGGGGGGAGCAATCAGCCCCAGCATTTT.

This chain joins TRBV4-2 and TRBJ1-2; no definite D call. The V and J ends lost 4 bases and 4 bases respectively, with 13 bases between them. CDR3 size: 14 residues. CDR1 and CDR2 (germline): LGHNA, YNFKEQ. CDR3 sequence (DNA): TGTGCCAGCAGCCCGAGCGAGGGTCCCTATGGCTACACCTTC. Encoded protein: CASSPSEGPYGYTF.

The rearrangement uses TRBV11-2 and TRBJ1-2; 9 bases are shared with TRBD1. Germline-derived CDR1 and CDR2 are SGHAT and FQNNGV. CDR3 length equals 16 residues. V shed 1 base, J shed 8 bases, and the junction held 11 bases outside the gene matches. In DNA form, the CDR3 reads TGTGCCAGCAGCTTAGGTCGGGACAGGGTAGGACGAGGCTACACCTTC. Translation: CASSLGRDRVGRGYTF. Drawing the rest from reference TRBV11-2 and TRBJ1-2, the complete variable domain is EAGVAQSPRYKIIEKRQSVAFWCNPISGHATLYWYQQILGQGPKLLIQFQNNGVVDDSQLPKDRFSAERLKGVDSTLKIQPAKLEDSAVYLCASSLGRDRVGRGYTFGSGTRLTVV.

A single count supports this clone. The chain employs TRBV7-3 and TRBJ2-7; 9 bases are a match to TRBD2. V dropped 2 bases and J dropped 2; count of bases not matched to a gene: 4. In germline, CDR1 is SGHTA, CDR2 FQGTGA. This CDR3 region has 15 residues. The CDR3 bases are TGTGCCAGCAGCTTACTAGCGGGACCAACCTACGAGCAGTACTTC. This encodes CASSLLAGPTYEQYF.

Only one count was recorded for this clone. V gene TRBV9 combines with J gene TRBJ2-2; D uncertain. This CDR3 spans 13 amino acids. Germline assignment: CDR1 SGDLS and CDR2 YYNGEE. Trimming took off 3 bases at V and 6 bases at J, with 9 bases between the two ends. In DNA, the CDR3 is TGTGCCAGCAGCGCCTTATACGCCGGGGAGCTGTTTTTT. Encoded protein: CASSALYAGELFF.

The DNA of the CDR3 is TGTGCCAGCAGTGGGACTCCGAGGGTTCGTGGCGAGCAGTACTTC. This translates into CASSGTPRVRGEQYF. V and J are TRBV28 and TRBJ2-7; possible D gene TRBD2, 6 bases. Per the germline V gene, CDR1 is MDHEN and CDR2 is SYDVKM. V lost 5 bases and J lost 6, with 20 bases in between. There are 15 residues in the CDR3.

Here the CDR3 reads CASSMILYNEQFF. The DNA of the CDR3 is TGTGCCAGCAGCATGATCCTTTACAATGAGCAGTTCTTC. The chain uses TRBV28 and TRBJ2-1; no clear D gene. V lost 6 bases and J lost 4, with 10 bases in between. Germline CDR1 MDHEN, CDR2 SYDVKM. CDR3 length: 13 residues.

The sample holds a few counts of this clone. Other nucleotide sequences in the sample specify the same CDR3. The chain combines TRBV7-8 with TRBJ2-7; 13 nucleotides match TRBD2. Germline V gene sequence: CDR1 SGHVS, CDR2 FQNEAQ. J gave up 5 bases and V 1 base, and 5 bases lay outside the gene matches. The CDR3 is 16 amino acids. The CDR3 sequence: CASSLGTSGGAHEQYF. The CDR3 coding sequence is TGTGCCAGCAGCTTAGGAACTAGCGGGGGGGCCCACGAGCAGTACTTC.

This clone has only one observation. The CDR3 sequence: CASNRGPATGELFF. The CDR3 nucleotides read TGTGCCAGCAACCGAGGACCTGCCACCGGGGAGCTGTTTTTT. This chain joins TRBV6-5 and TRBJ2-2; D is ambiguous. Trimming cost V 7 bases and J 4 bases, with 13 bases left between them. The CDR3 covers 14 residues. Per the germline V gene, CDR1 is MNHEY and CDR2 is SVGAGI.

The chain employs TRBV5-4 and TRBJ1-1; TRBD1 agrees at 8 bases. The germline V gene encodes CDR1 SGHNT and CDR2 YYREEE (reference sequence). The ends lost 6 bases at V and 3 bases at J; junction bases unmatched: 7. The CDR3 contains 14 residues. CDR3 in amino acids: CASTLDRGDTEAFF. As DNA, the CDR3 is TGTGCCAGCACCCTAGACAGGGGAGACACTGAAGCTTTCTTT.

This chain joins TRBV11-3 and TRBJ2-1; the D is unclear. Trimming left V 1 base short and J 9 bases short, with 10 bases between. The CDR3 totals 13 residues. Germline-derived CDR1 and CDR2 are SGHNT and YENEEA. The CDR3 loop is CASSLVVVREQFF. CDR3 nucleotide sequence: TGTGCCAGCAGCTTAGTTGTGGTCCGTGAGCAGTTCTTC.

This clone has just a few counts. The chain employs TRBV19 and TRBJ2-6, with D hard to call. Trimming shortened V by 4 bases and J by 5 bases, and 9 bases separated the two germline ends. The CDR3 totals 14 residues. Germline V gene lookup returns CDR1 LNHDA and CDR2 SQIVND (reference sequence). In nucleotides, the CDR3 is TGTGCCAGTAGTAACGACCTCTGGGCCAACGTCCTGACTTTC. Amino acid sequence: CASSNDLWANVLTF.

V gene TRBV5-6 combines with J gene TRBJ2-1, with 9 bases matching TRBD2. With V trimmed by 4 bases and J by 8 bases, 13 bases remained unmatched. CDR1 and CDR2 from the germline V gene are SGHDT and YYEEEE. The CDR3 contains 16 residues. In DNA form, the CDR3 reads TGTGCCAGCAGCCAAAGGCGGGGGGGCCTTGTGTATGAGCAGTTCTTC. Translated: CASSQRRGGLVYEQFF.

The rearrangement uses TRBV4-1 and TRBJ1-4; D not resolved. The CDR3 is 14 residues long. Per germline, CDR1 MGHRA and CDR2 YSYEKL. The V end was cut by 1 base, the J end by 2 bases, with 5 bases between. CDR3 nucleotides: TGCGCCAGCAGCCAAGGGCGGACTAATGAAAAACTGTTTTTT. Its protein product is CASSQGRTNEKLFF.

The rearrangement links TRBV6-6 to TRBJ2-7, with a weak D call TRBD1 (5 bases). Germline CDR1 MNHNY, CDR2 SVGAGI (reference sequence). V lost 2 bases, J lost 1 base, and 9 bases lay in between. The CDR3 contains 14 residues. For the CDR3, the DNA is TGTGCCAGCAGTTACCAGGGAAGGTCCTACGAGCAGTACTTC. Translating it yields CASSYQGRSYEQYF.

The rearrangement uses TRBV18 and TRBJ2-5; D not certain. The CDR3 sequence is 12 residues long. The germline V and J ends were trimmed by 2 bases and 5 bases, with 6 bases remaining between them. Germline CDR1 reads KGHSH; CDR2 reads LQKENI. The CDR3 nucleotides read TGTGCCAGCTCACCAGTATTGGAGACCCAGTACTTC. Translating gives CASSPVLETQYF.

The chain is built from TRBV10-3 and TRBJ2-5; D is uncertain. The end of the DNA fits TRBJ2-7 better, so the J call may be wrong. The CDR3 has 13 residues. The germline CDR1 and CDR2 sequences are ENHRY and SYGVKD. The CDR3 DNA reads TGTGCCATCAGTGAAGAGGATCCAGGCGAGCAGTACTTC. As protein: CAISEEDPGEQYF.

V gene TRBV4-1 combines with J gene TRBJ1-4; D is uncertain. Germline CDR1 MGHRA, CDR2 YSYEKL. The germline V and J ends were trimmed by 4 bases and 4 bases, with 22 bases remaining between them. The CDR3 extends over 18 amino acids. CDR3 protein: CASSRHAAGRKYNEKLFF. In DNA form, the CDR3 reads TGCGCCAGCAGCCGCCATGCGGCTGGGCGGAAATATAATGAAAAACTGTTTTTT.

The chain uses TRBV28 and TRBJ2-5, with D hard to call. This CDR3 spans 15 amino acids. Germline values: CDR1 MDHEN, CDR2 SYDVKM. V lost 7 bases and J 3 bases, leaving 18 bases between the germline ends. DNA for the CDR3: TGTGCCAGCACCCACGGGTCTGGAAAAGAAGAGACCCAGTACTTC. Encoded protein: CASTHGSGKEETQYF.

This clone has just one count. The chain combines TRBV19 with TRBJ1-2; no reliable D call. V shed 6 bases and J shed 4 bases, with 15 bases lying between them. The CDR3 contains 14 residues. CDR1 and CDR2 (germline): LNHDA, SQIVND (reference sequence). The CDR3, as DNA: TGTGCCAGTAGCTTGGGAGACCTTATCTATGGCTACACCTTC. It is translated as CASSLGDLIYGYTF. The variable domain in full, completed from reference TRBV19 and TRBJ1-2, reads DGGITQSPKYLFRKEGQNVTLSCEQNLNHDAMYWYRQDPGQGLRLIYYSQIVNDFQKGDIAEGYSVSREKKESFPLTVTSAQKNPTAFYLCASSLGDLIYGYTFGSGTRLTVV.

In this sample, this clone turned up a few times. The genes are TRBV5-4 and TRBJ2-7; possible D gene TRBD1, 6 bases. From germline, CDR1 is SGHNT and CDR2 YYREEE (reference sequence). V was shortened by 4 bases and J by 3 bases, with 8 bases between the two germline ends. This CDR3 has 12 amino acids. DNA of the CDR3: TGTGCCAGCAGCCCACAGGGCTACGAGCAGTACTTC. It encodes CASSPQGYEQYF. Full variable domain (remainder filled in from reference TRBV5-4 and TRBJ2-7): ETGVTQSPTHLIKTRGQQVTLRCSSQSGHNTVSWYQQALGQGPQFIFQYYREEENGRGNFPPRFSGLQFPNYSSELNVNALELDDSALYLCASSPQGYEQYFGPGTRLTVT.

The rearrangement joins TRBV19 to TRBJ1-2; the D is unclear. The V gene's germline CDR1 is LNHDA and CDR2 SQIVND (reference sequence). The CDR3 is 13 amino acids. Trimming removed 4 bases from V and 7 bases from J, with 13 bases in between. CDR3 bases: TGTGCCAGTAGTAATAAGGGAACCTGTGGCTACACCTTC. Translating gives CASSNKGTCGYTF.

The chain is built from TRBV30 and TRBJ2-6; no clear D. Germline CDR1 is GTSNPN and CDR2 is SVGIG (reference sequence). This CDR3 is 15 amino acids long. V was pared by 2 bases and J by 0 bases, with 8 bases between. CDR3 residues: CAWSPRVSGANVLTF. CDR3 sequence (DNA): TGTGCCTGGAGTCCCCGGGTCTCTGGGGCCAACGTCCTGACTTTC. Combining the CDR3 with reference TRBV30 and TRBJ2-6 gives the whole variable domain SQTIHQWPATLVQPVGSPLSLECTVEGTSNPNLYWYRQAAGRGLQLLFYSVGIGQISSEVPQNLSASRPQDRQFILSSKKLLLSDSGFYLCAWSPRVSGANVLTFGAGSRLTVL.

This chain joins TRBV6-1 and TRBJ2-5, with D hard to call. Germline CDR1 reads MNHNS; CDR2 reads SASEGT. The CDR3 extends over 14 amino acids. Trimming pared 6 bases from V and 1 base from J, leaving 12 bases between. CDR3 sequence (DNA): TGTGCCAGCAGAGAGAGTCAGCTCCAAGAGACCCAGTACTTC. Its protein is CASRESQLQETQYF.

This rearrangement joins TRBV10-1 to TRBJ2-7; 7 bases agree with TRBD1. CDR1 and CDR2 from the germline V gene are WNHNN and SYGVQD (reference sequence). Germline trimming cut 6 bases from V and 4 bases from J; bases unmatched to any gene: 18. This CDR3 contains 17 residues. CDR3 residues: CASSPREGGAFPYEQYF. The CDR3, as DNA: TGCGCCAGCAGCCCGAGGGAAGGGGGCGCGTTCCCTTACGAGCAGTACTTC.

The chain has TRBV7-9 and TRBJ2-1; 12 bases line up with TRBD2. From germline, CDR1 is SEHNR and CDR2 FQNEAQ (reference sequence). Trimming at V came to 4 bases and at J to 5 bases, leaving 0 bases not matched to a gene. This CDR3 contains 14 residues. The CDR3 bases are TGTGCCAGCAGCTGGACTAGCGGGAACAATGAGCAGTTCTTC. Its protein product is CASSWTSGNNEQFF.

This clone showed up just a few times. The gene calls are TRBV2 and TRBJ2-5; D is ambiguous. The germline V and J ends were trimmed by 6 bases and 2 bases, with 10 bases remaining between them. The CDR3 is 13 amino acids. Germline V gene data show CDR1 as SNHLY and CDR2 as FYNNEI. CDR3 sequence reads: CASRGNEQETQYF. The CDR3 nucleotides are TGTGCCAGCAGGGGGAACGAACAAGAGACCCAGTACTTC.

In this sample, this clone turned up once. The V call is TRBV30, the J call TRBJ2-3; 7 positions agree with TRBD2. This CDR3 has 16 amino acids. After removal of 0 bases from V and 0 bases from J, the junction contained 6 bases not matched to a gene. Germline-derived CDR1 and CDR2 are GTSNPN and SVGIG (reference sequence). CDR3 protein: CAWSVRTSYSTDTQYF. The DNA of the CDR3 is TGTGCCTGGAGTGTAAGGACTAGTTATAGCACAGATACGCAGTATTTT. Based on the CDR3 plus reference TRBV30 and TRBJ2-3, the full variable domain is SQTIHQWPATLVQPVGSPLSLECTVEGTSNPNLYWYRQAAGRGLQLLFYSVGIGQISSEVPQNLSASRPQDRQFILSSKKLLLSDSGFYLCAWSVRTSYSTDTQYFGPGTRLTVL.